The clone carrying this T cell receptor (beta chain) appeared many times. Antigen specificity is unknown. CDR1 and CDR2 from the germline V gene are DFQATT and SNEGSKA (reference sequence). The V and J ends lost 5 bases and 6 bases respectively, with 16 bases between them. The CDR3 spans 13 residues. The record originates from a study of neurological immune-mediated disorders. TCRdb re-called the 5' RACE reads through MiXCR, storing one row per CDR3 protein. The sample holds about 50,000 distinct CDR3 sequences, approximately 5.8% seen once. General observations from the study: No CDR3 amino acid sequences were shared by expanded clones across subjects, suggesting private repertoires in all groups.

The sample taken for sequencing was CD4+ T cells from blood. The chain combines TRBV20-1 with TRBJ1-1, with D maybe TRBD1 (5 bases). The clonotype originates from a woman under 30 with multiple sclerosis. The CDR3 coding sequence is TGCAGTGCTGGACGGGGGGAGGTCCCTGAAGCTTTCTTT. This encodes CSAGRGEVPEAFF.